These T cell receptor beta chains were read from a single sample in a study of T cells in Graves' hyperthyroidism and ophthalmopathy. TCRdb reprocessed the multiplex PCR reads via MiXCR and lists one record per CDR3 protein. Here the sample spans some 650,000 distinct CDR3 sequences, about a sixth being singletons. Material: blood. These receptors all stem from a woman in her forties with Graves' ophthalmopathy. The CDR3 runs from the conserved cysteine through the conserved F or W. The D gene is left open where the match is weak. Clone sizes are given selectively: once, few, many, or a class where the clone is expanded.

clone size	V gene	J gene	D gene	CDR3 protein	CDR3 DNA
many	TRBV11-2	TRBJ2-7	TRBD2	CASSVSTTSGVSSYEQYF	TGTGCCAGCAGCGTTAGTACAACTAGCGGGGTCAGCTCCTACGAGCAGTACTTC
many	TRBV7-2	TRBJ1-1	.	CASSPTVQGRKAFF	TGTGCCAGCAGCCCCACCGTCCAGGGGAGGAAAGCTTTCTTT
.	TRBV29-1	TRBJ2-1	TRBD2	CSADGLAGANSYNEQFF	TGCAGCGCCGATGGGCTAGCGGGGGCCAACTCCTACAATGAGCAGTTCTTC
few	TRBV7-2	TRBJ1-5	.	CASSLGSRGPQHF	TGTGCCAGCAGCTTAGGCTCCAGGGGGCCCCAGCATTTT
few	TRBV19	TRBJ1-1	.	CASSDPGGSREAFF	TGTGCCAGTAGCGACCCGGGGGGATCTAGGGAAGCTTTCTTT
many	TRBV28	TRBJ1-1	.	CASSPPAPNTEAFF	TGTGCCAGCAGTCCCCCGGCACCGAACACTGAAGCTTTCTTT
.	TRBV28	TRBJ2-1	.	CASKAEGPYNEQFF	TGTGCCAGCAAAGCGGAGGGGCCATACAATGAGCAGTTCTTC
few	TRBV20-1	TRBJ2-7	.	CSARARFPYEQYF	TGCAGTGCTAGGGCCAGGTTCCCATACGAGCAGTACTTC
.	TRBV3-1	TRBJ2-5	.	CASSQDNQETQYF	TGTGCCAGCAGCCAAGACAACCAAGAGACCCAGTACTTC
many	TRBV5-1	TRBJ2-7	.	CASSLGSGTTTSYEQYF	TGCGCCAGCAGCTTGGGATCTGGGACGACGACTTCCTACGAGCAGTACTTC
many	TRBV20-1	TRBJ2-1	TRBD2	CSAQGGLAGGPNEQFF	TGCAGTGCACAGGGTGGACTAGCGGGGGGGCCCAATGAGCAGTTCTTC
many	TRBV6-1	TRBJ1-5	TRBD1	CASSHRLSGTVSNQPQHF	TGTGCCAGCAGTCACCGACTCTCCGGGACAGTTAGCAATCAGCCCCAGCATTTT
.	TRBV6-6	TRBJ1-1	.	CASSYPARGNTEAFF	TGTGCCAGCAGTTACCCAGCAAGGGGGAACACTGAAGCTTTCTTT
.	TRBV5-5	TRBJ1-2	.	CASSLGPEDSYGYTF	TGTGCCAGCAGCTTGGGCCCGGAGGACAGCTATGGCTACACCTTC
many	TRBV6-2/TRBV6-3	TRBJ2-1	TRBD2	CASSRTSGGLVEQFF	TGTGCCAGCAGTCGGACTAGCGGGGGATTGGTTGAGCAGTTCTTC
many	TRBV12-3/TRBV12-4	TRBJ1-2	.	CASSLGGSYGYTF	TGTGCCAGCAGCTTAGGAGGGTCCTATGGCTACACCTTC
.	TRBV6-2/TRBV6-3	TRBJ2-1	.	CASSYALGTYNEQFF	TGTGCCAGCAGTTACGCTTTGGGTACCTACAATGAGCAGTTCTTC
many	TRBV5-1	TRBJ1-4	.	CASSIAPQGNGEKLFF	TGCGCCAGCAGCATCGCCCCACAGGGAAATGGTGAAAAACTGTTTTTT
.	TRBV2	TRBJ2-3	.	CASIPAAGGFTDTQYF	TGTGCCAGCATCCCTGCTGCTGGGGGATTCACAGATACGCAGTATTTT
many	TRBV7-3	TRBJ2-3	.	CASSLKKSGVTDTQYF	TGTGCCAGCAGCTTGAAAAAATCGGGGGTTACAGATACGCAGTATTTT
many	TRBV6-5	TRBJ1-1	.	CASSYVGGTEAFF	TGTGCCAGCAGTTACGTGGGAGGCACTGAAGCTTTCTTT
.	TRBV19	TRBJ1-5	.	CASSISDSGYQPQHF	TGTGCCAGTAGTATCAGTGACAGCGGCTATCAGCCCCAGCATTTT
.	TRBV4-1	TRBJ1-5	.	CASSQGGGINQPQHF	TGCGCCAGCAGCCAAGGCGGGGGGATCAATCAGCCCCAGCATTTT
.	TRBV19	TRBJ2-3	TRBD1	CASSKPPGQGPDTQYF	TGTGCCAGTAGTAAACCTCCGGGACAGGGGCCAGATACGCAGTATTTT
few	TRBV3-1	TRBJ1-1	TRBD1	CASSSPGTAYTEAFF	TGTGCCAGCAGCTCCCCCGGGACAGCGTACACTGAAGCTTTCTTT
few	TRBV6-1	TRBJ1-2	.	CASSKDRRGYTF	TGTGCCAGCAGCAAAGACAGAAGAGGCTACACCTTC
many	TRBV6-2/TRBV6-3	TRBJ1-1	TRBD1	CASTITMGQGTEAFF	TGTGCCAGCACTATAACTATGGGACAGGGCACTGAAGCTTTCTTT
few	TRBV7-8	TRBJ2-1	.	CASSSDRFNTYEQFF	TGTGCCAGCAGCTCGGACCGATTCAACACTTACGAGCAGTTCTTC
.	TRBV14	TRBJ2-1	.	CASSPTRGTSYNEQFF	TGTGCCAGCAGCCCGACTAGAGGGACGAGCTACAATGAGCAGTTCTTC
many	TRBV11-2	TRBJ2-7	.	CASSSRGQLRLEQYF	TGTGCCAGCAGCTCACGCGGGCAGCTCCGACTCGAGCAGTACTTC
many	TRBV12-3/TRBV12-4	TRBJ2-3	TRBD1	CASREQGAGQTDTQYF	TGTGCCAGCAGGGAACAGGGGGCAGGACAGACAGATACGCAGTATTTT
many	TRBV5-1	TRBJ1-6	.	CASSLAGSRFNSPLHF	TGCGCCAGCAGCTTGGCCGGGTCAAGGTTTAATTCACCCCTCCACTTT
many	TRBV28	TRBJ2-7	.	CASSPDTRGNEQYF	TGTGCCAGCAGTCCCGATACTAGGGGGAACGAGCAGTACTTC
many	TRBV24-1	TRBJ1-2	.	CAPRDKINYGYTF	TGTGCCCCGCGGGACAAAATTAACTATGGCTACACCTTC
few	TRBV25-1	TRBJ2-1	.	CASSVPGRASEQFF	TGTGCCAGCAGTGTTCCAGGCAGGGCGAGTGAGCAGTTCTTC
.	TRBV15	TRBJ2-1	TRBD2	CATSLAGGLDNEQFF	TGTGCCACCAGCCTAGCGGGAGGTTTAGACAATGAGCAGTTCTTC
.	TRBV20-1	TRBJ2-1	.	CSASGGNNEQFF	TGCAGTGCTAGCGGGGGTAACAATGAGCAGTTCTTC
many	TRBV7-9	TRBJ1-2	.	CASSHPELRGYTF	TGTGCCAGCAGTCACCCAGAATTGCGAGGCTACACCTTC
many	TRBV7-9	TRBJ1-1	.	CASTPLGPGSNTEAFF	TGTGCCAGCACTCCTTTGGGGCCAGGTTCGAACACTGAAGCTTTCTTT
many	TRBV27	TRBJ2-7	.	CASSRTYGSYEQYF	TGTGCCAGCAGCCGTACCTACGGTTCCTACGAGCAGTACTTC
few	TRBV6-1	TRBJ1-2	.	CASSEVVSRYGYTF	TGTGCCAGCAGTGAAGTTGTCAGTCGCTATGGCTACACCTTC
.	TRBV2	TRBJ2-7	.	CASSFPSTGSYEQYF	TGTGCCAGCAGTTTTCCCTCGACAGGATCCTACGAGCAGTACTTC
many	TRBV28	TRBJ1-2	.	CASTLDPAYGYTF	TGTGCCAGCACCTTGGACCCCGCCTATGGCTACACCTTC
many	TRBV2	TRBJ2-7	.	CASSEARYEQYF	TGTGCCAGCAGTGAAGCGCGGTACGAGCAGTACTTC
.	TRBV2	TRBJ1-2	.	CASSSNIVPEGGYTF	TGTGCCAGCAGTAGTAACATCGTGCCCGAAGGCGGCTACACCTTC
many	TRBV5-1	TRBJ2-5	.	CASGSQGYAGETQYF	TGCGCCAGCGGATCCCAGGGTTACGCGGGAGAGACCCAGTACTTC